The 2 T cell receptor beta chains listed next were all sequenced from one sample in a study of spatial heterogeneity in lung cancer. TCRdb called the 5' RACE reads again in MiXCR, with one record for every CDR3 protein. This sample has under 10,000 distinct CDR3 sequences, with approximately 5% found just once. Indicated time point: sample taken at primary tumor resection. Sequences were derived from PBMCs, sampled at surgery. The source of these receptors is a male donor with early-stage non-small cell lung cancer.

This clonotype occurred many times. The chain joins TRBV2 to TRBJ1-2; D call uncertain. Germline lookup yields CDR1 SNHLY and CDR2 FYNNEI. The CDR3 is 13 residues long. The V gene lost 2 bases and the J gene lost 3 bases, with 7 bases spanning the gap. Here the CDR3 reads CASSESPYYGYTF. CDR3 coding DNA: TGTGCCAGCAGTGAAAGCCCCTACTATGGCTACACCTTC.

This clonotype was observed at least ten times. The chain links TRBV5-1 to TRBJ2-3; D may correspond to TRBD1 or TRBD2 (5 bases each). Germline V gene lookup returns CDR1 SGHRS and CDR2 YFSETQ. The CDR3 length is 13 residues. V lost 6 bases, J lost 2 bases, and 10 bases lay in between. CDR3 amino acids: CASMWGTTDTQYF. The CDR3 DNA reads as TGCGCCAGCATGTGGGGGACCACAGATACGCAGTATTTT.